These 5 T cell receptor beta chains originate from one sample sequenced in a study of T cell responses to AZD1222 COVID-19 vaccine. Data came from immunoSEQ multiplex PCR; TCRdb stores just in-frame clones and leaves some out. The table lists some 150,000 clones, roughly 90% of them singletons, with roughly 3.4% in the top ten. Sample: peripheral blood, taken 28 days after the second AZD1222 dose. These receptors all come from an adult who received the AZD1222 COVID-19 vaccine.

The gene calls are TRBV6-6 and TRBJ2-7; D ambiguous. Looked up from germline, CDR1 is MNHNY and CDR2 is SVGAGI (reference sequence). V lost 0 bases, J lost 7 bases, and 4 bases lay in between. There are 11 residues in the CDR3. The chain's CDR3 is CASSYSGEQYF. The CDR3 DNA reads TGTGCCAGCAGTTACTCGGGAGAGCAGTACTTC.

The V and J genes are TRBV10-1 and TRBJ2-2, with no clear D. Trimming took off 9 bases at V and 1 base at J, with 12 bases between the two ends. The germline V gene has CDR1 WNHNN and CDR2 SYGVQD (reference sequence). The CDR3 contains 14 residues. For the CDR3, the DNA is TGCGCCAGTAGGGCAGCCCTGAACACCGGGGAGCTGTTTTTT. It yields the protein CASRAALNTGELFF.

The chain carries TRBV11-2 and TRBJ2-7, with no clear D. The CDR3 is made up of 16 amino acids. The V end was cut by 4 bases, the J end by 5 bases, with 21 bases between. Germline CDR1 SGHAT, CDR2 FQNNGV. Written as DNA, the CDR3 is TGTGCCAGCAGCTCGCTTAGGCGGACCCTCCCCCACGAGCAGTACTTC. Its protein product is CASSSLRRTLPHEQYF.

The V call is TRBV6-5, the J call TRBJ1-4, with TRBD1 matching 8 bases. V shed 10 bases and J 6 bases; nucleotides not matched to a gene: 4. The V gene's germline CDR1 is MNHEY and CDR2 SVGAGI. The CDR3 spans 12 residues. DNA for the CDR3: TGTGCCACGACAGGGGAGTATGAAAAACTGTTTTTT. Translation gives CATTGEYEKLFF.

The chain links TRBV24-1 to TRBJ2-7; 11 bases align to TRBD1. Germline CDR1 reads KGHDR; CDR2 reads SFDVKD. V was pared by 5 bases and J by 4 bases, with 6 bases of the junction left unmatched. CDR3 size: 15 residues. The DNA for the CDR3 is TGTGCCACCAGTGTATGGACAGGGGGCAGGTACGAGCAGTACTTC. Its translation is CATSVWTGGRYEQYF.